Below are 5 T cell receptor beta chains sequenced from a single sample in a study of cytomegalovirus exposure and HLA in healthy donors. The PCR made use of 60 Vbeta and 13 Jbeta primers. Method: immunoSEQ multiplex PCR; TCRdb's copy keeps in-frame clones and lacks some. Among over 150,000 clones listed, approximately 79% were seen once. The specimen sequenced was PBMCs. All receptors come from a middle-aged man in good health and CMV-seronegative.

J is TRBJ2-7 and V is TRBV18; TRBD2 aligns across 11 bases. Germline loops: CDR1 KGHSH, CDR2 LQKENI. This CDR3 is 14 amino acids long. V was clipped by 3 bases and J by 7 bases; unmatched bases: 5. CDR3 in DNA: TGTGCCAGCTCACCTAGCGGGAGGGCCCGTGAGCAGTACTTC. This translates into CASSPSGRAREQYF.

This clone was counted between two and nine times. The CDR3 spells CASSFRGQGGYTF. The CDR3 coding sequence is TGTGCCAGCAGCTTCAGGGGGCAGGGCGGCTACACCTTC. The genes are TRBV7-2 and TRBJ1-2; 8 nucleotides agree with TRBD1. Germline V gene sequence: CDR1 SGHTA, CDR2 FQGNSA. J lost 8 bases, V lost 3 bases, and 5 bases had no gene match. The CDR3 sequence is 13 residues long.

This chain joins TRBV5-1 and TRBJ2-1; 10 positions match TRBD1. CDR3 length: 15 amino acids. V was clipped by 7 bases and J by 7 bases; unmatched bases: 11. Looked up from germline, CDR1 is SGHRS and CDR2 is YFSETQ. CDR3 nucleotides: TGCGCCAGCTACCCCTCGGGACAGGGGTATAATGAGCAGTTCTTC. This gives the protein CASYPSGQGYNEQFF.

V gene TRBV29-1 combines with J gene TRBJ2-7; 9 bases agree with TRBD1. Trimming cost V 6 bases and J 0 bases; bases outside gene matches: 3. Germline lookup yields CDR1 SQVTM and CDR2 ANQGSEA. The length of the CDR3 is 13 residues. The CDR3, as DNA: TGCAGCGTGGGACAGGGATACTCCTACGAGCAGTACTTC. Amino acids: CSVGQGYSYEQYF.

This sequence joins TRBV14 and TRBJ1-2, with 8 bases lining up with TRBD1. V was clipped by 4 bases and J by 10 bases; unmatched bases: 8. Germline CDR1 is SGHDN and CDR2 is FVKESK. The CDR3 runs 13 residues. Here the CDR3 DNA reads TGTGCCAGCAGCCTTACGGGACAGGCGTCCTACACCTTC. This translates into CASSLTGQASYTF. Together with reference TRBV14 and TRBJ1-2, the CDR3 gives the full variable domain: EAGVTQFPSHSVIEKGQTVTLRCDPISGHDNLYWYRRVMGKEIKFLLHFVKESKQDESGMPNNRFLAERTGGTYSTLKVQPAELEDSGVYFCASSLTGQASYTFGSGTRLTVV.